Listed here are 21 T cell receptor beta chains from one sample, sequenced in a study of Ad26.COV2.S vaccination and SARS-CoV-2 variants. The repertoire was sequenced with immunoSEQ multiplex PCR; TCRdb's copy has only in-frame clones and lacks some. Of 350,000 to 450,000 clones listed, around 87% are singletons. The sample's treatment: around 19 received Ad26.COV2.S at low or high dose, single or two shots; about 5 received placebo; per-sample allocation not given. Sampling happened 63 days after the first vaccine or placebo injection. Sequences were derived from peripheral blood, sampled in a trial of Ad26.COV2.S vaccine versus placebo. The receptors shown here come from a person aged 18-60 years who received the Ad26.COV2.S COVID-19 vaccine or a placebo.

The chain combines TRBV14 with TRBJ2-3; D is possibly TRBD1 (5 bases). The CDR3 spans 13 residues. From germline, CDR1 is SGHDN and CDR2 FVKESK. V was cut by 3 bases and J by 5 bases, with 9 bases left in between. As DNA, the CDR3 is TGTGCCAGCAGCCAGGGGCCGAGAGATACGCAGTATTTT. Its translation: CASSQGPRDTQYF. Full variable domain (remainder filled in from reference TRBV14 and TRBJ2-3): EAGVTQFPSHSVIEKGQTVTLRCDPISGHDNLYWYRRVMGKEIKFLLHFVKESKQDESGMPNNRFLAERTGGTYSTLKVQPAELEDSGVYFCASSQGPRDTQYFGPGTRLTVL.

Comments on this clone: The same CDR3 can be traced to other DNA sequences in this sample. DNA for the CDR3: TGTGCCAGCAGCCAAGTGTCCGGACGGGAAGCTTTCTTT. This codes for CASSQVSGREAFF. V and J are TRBV3-1 (or the pseudogene TRBV3-2) and TRBJ1-1, with D unclear. The CDR3 contains 13 residues. Trimming removed 1 base from V and 8 bases from J, with 11 bases in between. Per germline, CDR1 LGHDT and CDR2 YNNKEL (reference sequence).

J is TRBJ1-5 and V is TRBV19; D remains unclear. This CDR3 has 15 residues. Germline V CDR1 and CDR2: LNHDA, SQIVND (reference sequence). Trimming left V 0 bases short and J 2 bases short, with 8 bases between. CDR3 sequence: CASSIDRSGNQPQHF. CDR3 nucleotides: TGTGCCAGTAGTATAGATCGATCGGGCAATCAGCCCCAGCATTTT.

The chain is built from TRBV6-2 or TRBV6-3 and TRBJ2-7; weak D call: TRBD1 (6 bases). The germline V gene has CDR1 MNHEY and CDR2 SVGEGT. CDR3 length equals 14 residues. V lost 0 bases and J 2 bases, leaving 8 bases between the germline ends. CDR3 nucleotides: TGTGCCAGCAGTTACTCGGCAGGGGCCTACGAGCAGTACTTC. This encodes CASSYSAGAYEQYF.

With respect to this clone: A read error may produce the germline difference seen at one junction end. This chain connects TRBV25-1 to TRBJ2-7; D remains unclear. The CDR3 covers 16 residues. CDR1 is MGHDK and CDR2 is SYGVNS in the germline V gene. Here the CDR3 reads CASGELRDRSSYEQYF. CDR3 DNA sequence: TGTGCCAGCGGTGAATTAAGAGACCGCAGCTCCTACGAGCAGTACTTC.

This clone was detected a few times. The chain joins TRBV5-1 to TRBJ2-7; 9 bases agree with TRBD2. CDR1 and CDR2 (germline): SGHRS, YFSETQ. V was pared by 0 bases and J by 5 bases, with 12 bases of the junction left unmatched. The CDR3 is made up of 17 amino acids. The CDR3 reads CASSLGGRAASIDEQYF. CDR3 bases: TGCGCCAGCAGCTTGGGCGGGAGGGCGGCTTCGATAGACGAGCAGTACTTC.

The rearrangement links TRBV3-1 (or the pseudogene TRBV3-2) to TRBJ1-3; 7 nucleotides line up with TRBD1. The CDR3 contains 16 residues. Germline V gene sequence: CDR1 LGHDT, CDR2 YNNKEL (reference sequence). V shed 4 bases, J shed 0 bases, and the junction held 6 bases outside the gene matches. CDR3 loop: CASSLGQVFSGNTIYF. In DNA form, the CDR3 reads TGTGCCAGCAGCCTAGGACAGGTATTCTCTGGAAACACCATATATTTT.

The V call is TRBV5-6, the J call TRBJ1-6; a possible D gene is TRBD1 (6 bases). Germline V gives CDR1 SGHDT, CDR2 YYEEEE. Trimming removed 1 base at V and 7 bases at J, with 12 bases between. This CDR3 comprises 15 residues. The DNA of the CDR3 is TGTGCCAGCAGCTTGTTCGCAGGGGTCAATTCACCCCTCCACTTT. Its protein product is CASSLFAGVNSPLHF.

This chain uses TRBV27 with TRBJ2-2; D gene ambiguous. The CDR3 has 15 amino acids. The germline V gene encodes CDR1 MNHEY and CDR2 SMNVEV (reference sequence). Deletions cut 6 bases from V and 0 bases from J, with 11 bases between. Written as DNA, the CDR3 is TGTGCCAGCAGGGTATTCAATTCGAACACCGGGGAGCTGTTTTTT. Translation: CASRVFNSNTGELFF.

In nucleotides, the CDR3 is TGTGCCAGCTCACCTCAACAGGGGGCGGTCTATGGCTACACCTTC. This codes for CASSPQQGAVYGYTF. The chain has TRBV18 and TRBJ1-2; 9 bases are a match to TRBD1. The CDR3 spans 15 residues. Germline values: CDR1 KGHSH, CDR2 LQKENI. Unmatched junction bases numbered 6, after V lost 3 bases and J lost 4 bases. Together with reference TRBV18 and TRBJ1-2, the CDR3 gives the full variable domain: NAGVMQNPRHLVRRRGQEARLRCSPMKGHSHVYWYRQLPEEGLKFMVYLQKENIIDESGMPKERFSAEFPKEGPSILRIQQVVRGDSAAYFCASSPQQGAVYGYTFGSGTRLTVV.

V and J are TRBV2 and TRBJ2-5; D unresolved. Germline CDR1 is SNHLY and CDR2 is FYNNEI. CDR3 size: 14 residues. V lost 5 bases to trimming and J lost 1 base, with 11 bases between them. In nucleotides, the CDR3 is TGTGCCAGCAGTTCAGGACGGATCCAAGAGACCCAGTACTTC. This sequence encodes CASSSGRIQETQYF.

This chain connects TRBV11-1 to TRBJ2-1; TRBD2 aligns across 9 bases. The V gene's germline CDR1 is SGHAT and CDR2 FQDESV (reference sequence). With 1 base clipped from V and 4 bases from J, the junction kept 5 bases outside the gene matches. The CDR3 has 16 amino acids. The CDR3 nucleotides are TGTGCCAGCAGCTTAGAGCCTAGCGGGGCTTACAATGAGCAGTTCTTC. Its translation: CASSLEPSGAYNEQFF.

The chain employs TRBV27 and TRBJ2-3; D unclear. Germline-derived CDR1 and CDR2 are MNHEY and SMNVEV (reference sequence). This CDR3 spans 15 amino acids. V was trimmed by 5 bases and J by 0 bases, leaving 12 bases between them. Written as DNA, the CDR3 is TGTGCCAGCAGTCCCGGAGTTGCTAGCACAGATACGCAGTATTTT. Translation: CASSPGVASTDTQYF.

The CDR3 sequence: CASRARDRDYEQYF. CDR3 nucleotides: TGTGCCAGCAGGGCGAGGGACAGGGACTACGAGCAGTACTTC. The chain employs TRBV3-1 (or the pseudogene TRBV3-2) and TRBJ2-7; 9 bases match TRBD1. J was trimmed by 3 bases and V by 6 bases; bases with no gene match: 6. CDR1 and CDR2 from the germline V gene are LGHDT and YNNKEL (reference sequence). The CDR3 length is 14 residues.

V and J are TRBV30 and TRBJ2-1; D gene ambiguous. This CDR3 region has 17 residues. Trimming left V 1 base short and J 5 bases short, with 21 bases between. Germline CDR1 reads GTSNPN; CDR2 reads SVGIG (reference sequence). The CDR3 nucleotides are TGTGCCTGGAGTGGGAGCTACCTAGAGAGGTCCGACAATGAGCAGTTCTTC. This encodes CAWSGSYLERSDNEQFF.

The chain employs TRBV6-2 or TRBV6-3 and TRBJ2-3; 11 bases are shared with TRBD2. With 5 bases clipped from V and 4 bases from J, the junction kept 8 bases outside the gene matches. Germline V gene sequence: CDR1 MNHEY, CDR2 SVGEGT. The length of the CDR3 is 16 residues. This CDR3 is CASSPVAGGLSDTQYF. CDR3 DNA sequence: TGTGCCAGCAGTCCGGTAGCGGGGGGGCTGTCAGATACGCAGTATTTT.

This chain joins TRBV10-3 and TRBJ1-5; 10 nucleotides align to TRBD1. The junction had 6 bases not matched to a gene; V was cut back by 8 bases and J by 2 bases. Looked up from germline, CDR1 is ENHRY and CDR2 is SYGVKD. CDR3 size: 15 residues. The CDR3 sequence: CAIANGTGGNQPQHF. CDR3 DNA sequence: TGTGCCATCGCCAACGGGACAGGGGGCAATCAGCCCCAGCATTTT.

This sequence joins TRBV7-3 and TRBJ2-1; possibly TRBD2 for D (6 bases). Germline lookup yields CDR1 SGHTA and CDR2 FQGTGA. V dropped 6 bases and J dropped 9 bases, with 18 bases sitting between them. This CDR3 contains 14 residues. This chain's CDR3 is CASSPELAWGEQFF. CDR3 bases: TGTGCCAGCAGTCCAGAACTAGCATGGGGTGAGCAGTTCTTC.

This chain uses TRBV6-2 or TRBV6-3 with TRBJ2-2; D possibly corresponds to TRBD2 (6 bases). This CDR3 is built from 16 residues. V gave up 1 base and J gave up 3 bases, with 12 bases separating them. CDR1 and CDR2 (germline): MNHEY, SVGEGT. In DNA, the CDR3 is TGTGCCAGCAGTTACTTGAACTCGGGGGACACCGGGGAGCTGTTTTTT. The encoded protein is CASSYLNSGDTGELFF.

V and J are TRBV19 and TRBJ2-2, with a weak D call TRBD1 (5 bases). V shed 7 bases and J shed 7 bases, with 19 bases lying between them. The germline gives CDR1 LNHDA, CDR2 SQIVND (reference sequence). This CDR3 comprises 15 residues. The DNA for the CDR3 is TGTGCCAGTACTAAGGCAGGGCTGGTAGGCGGGGAGCTGTTTTTT. Residues: CASTKAGLVGGELFF. The full variable domain, with the rest looked up from reference TRBV19 and TRBJ2-2, is DGGITQSPKYLFRKEGQNVTLSCEQNLNHDAMYWYRQDPGQGLRLIYYSQIVNDFQKGDIAEGYSVSREKKESFPLTVTSAQKNPTAFYLCASTKAGLVGGELFFGEGSRLTVL.

A remark on this clone: Other DNA sequences of this sample code for an identical CDR3. Here the CDR3 DNA reads TGTGCCAGCAGTTTGGGCTCCTATGGCTACACCTTC. It yields the protein CASSLGSYGYTF. The V gene is TRBV12-3 or TRBV12-4, the J gene TRBJ1-2; no definite D call. Trimming took off 3 bases at V and 4 bases at J, with 6 bases between the two ends. This CDR3 is 12 amino acids long.